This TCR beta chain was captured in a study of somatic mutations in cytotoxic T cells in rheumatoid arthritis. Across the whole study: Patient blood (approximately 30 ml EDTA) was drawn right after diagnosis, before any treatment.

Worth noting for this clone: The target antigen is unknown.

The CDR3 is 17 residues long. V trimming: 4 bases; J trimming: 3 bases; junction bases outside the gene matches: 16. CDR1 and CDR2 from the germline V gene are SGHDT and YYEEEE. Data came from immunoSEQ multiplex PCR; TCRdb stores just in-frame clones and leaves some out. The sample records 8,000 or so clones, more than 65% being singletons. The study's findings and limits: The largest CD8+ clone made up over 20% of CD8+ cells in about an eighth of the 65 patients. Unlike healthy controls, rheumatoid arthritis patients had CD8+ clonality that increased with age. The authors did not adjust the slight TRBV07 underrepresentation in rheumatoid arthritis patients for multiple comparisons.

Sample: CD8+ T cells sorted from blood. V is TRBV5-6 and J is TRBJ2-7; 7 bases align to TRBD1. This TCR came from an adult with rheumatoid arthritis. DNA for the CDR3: TGTGCCAGCAGCCACACAGGGGATTTTCCTTACATCTACGAGCAGTACTTC. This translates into CASSHTGDFPYIYEQYF.